The T cell receptor (beta chain) under discussion was sequenced for a study of shared clonotypes between healthy human individuals. In germline, CDR1 is SEHNR, CDR2 FQNEAQ (reference sequence). Trimming took 5 bases from V and 5 from J, leaving 7 bases between them. CDR3 size: 11 residues. Some clones are missing from TCRdb's copy, which holds only in-frame ones; the method was immunoSEQ multiplex PCR. This sample has 600,000 to 800,000 clones, with over 60% found just once. Details on this clone: The antigen is not known.

Notes on the study in general: Among several donors, roughly 5% of naive CD4 clonotypes were found in common.

V and J are TRBV7-9 and TRBJ2-7, with D unclear. The sequencing sample was made of memory CD4+ T cells sorted from blood. As for subset: CD45RA-negative fraction. The TCR was taken from a woman aged 25 to 39 in good health. CDR3 in amino acids: CASSLNHEQYF. The CDR3, as DNA: TGTGCCAGCAGCCTAAACCACGAGCAGTACTTC.